The 23 T cell receptor beta chains below come from one sample, sequenced in a study of CXCR3-negative and CXCR3-positive naive CD8 T cells. Broader study findings: CXCR3-positive naive cells had more hydrophobic TRB CDR3s than CXCR3-negative naive cells.

UMI-labeled 5' RACE TRB cDNA libraries were prepared from the cells. Reprocessing the 5' RACE reads, TCRdb reports a single entry for every CDR3 protein and omits DNA. The sample holds 150,000 to 180,000 distinct CDR3 sequences. Antigen specificity for these receptors is unknown. Input material: naive CXCR3+ CD8+ T cells from blood. Noted subset: CD45RO-CCR7+CD27+CD95- naive CD8+ T cells expressing CXCR3 (TNR3+). The receptors stem from a human donor in good health. Some clones in this sample may be carry-over from other donors' samples.

The CDR3 reads CASSFKGPSEQYF. The chain employs TRBV28 and TRBJ2-7. CDR3 length: 13 amino acids. Germline CDR1 is MDHEN and CDR2 is SYDVKM.

The V and J genes are TRBV5-1 and TRBJ1-1; TCRdb designates TRBD1, a call that cannot be tested without DNA. Looked up from germline, CDR1 is SGHRS and CDR2 is YFSETQ. The CDR3 consists of 13 residues. CDR3 region: CASSPDPGTEAFF.

V gene TRBV27 combines with J gene TRBJ2-7. The CDR3 length is 14 residues. Germline-derived CDR1 and CDR2 are MNHEY and SMNVEV (reference sequence). The CDR3 protein is CASSLWSSSYEQYF.

The rearrangement uses TRBV27 and TRBJ1-2; the D call of TRBD1 rests on TCRdb alone, since no DNA is present to check it. The germline CDR1 and CDR2 sequences are MNHEY and SMNVEV (reference sequence). The CDR3 is 13 residues long. The CDR3 spells CASSHGGGSGYTF.

This sequence joins TRBV29-1 and TRBJ2-7. The CDR3 is 12 residues long. Germline-derived CDR1 and CDR2 are SQVTM and ANQGSEA. This CDR3 is CSVTANRYEQYF.

The chain joins TRBV20-1 to TRBJ2-7. Germline V CDR1 and CDR2: DFQATT, SNEGSKA (reference sequence). The CDR3 length is 14 residues. The CDR3 sequence: CSARAPTSSYEQYF.

The chain's CDR3 is CASSARLEIEQYF. This chain uses TRBV2 with TRBJ2-7. The CDR3 spans 13 residues. Germline-derived CDR1 and CDR2 are SNHLY and FYNNEI.

V is TRBV28 and J is TRBJ2-3; checking the TCRdb D call of TRBD1 is not possible without DNA. CDR1 and CDR2 (germline): MDHEN, SYDVKM. The CDR3 runs 13 residues. The CDR3 sequence: CASSLPRTDTQYF. The full variable domain, completed using reference TRBV28 and TRBJ2-3, is DVKVTQSSRYLVKRTGEKVFLECVQDMDHENMFWYRQDPGLGLRLIYFSYDVKMKEKGDIPEGYSVSREKKERFSLILESASTNQTSMYLCASSLPRTDTQYFGPGTRLTVL.

The chain recombines TRBV7-9 with TRBJ2-5. CDR1 and CDR2 (germline): SEHNR, FQNEAQ (reference sequence). The CDR3 consists of 12 residues. CDR3 in amino acids: CASSFLEETQYF.

J is TRBJ1-6 and V is TRBV6-5; TCRdb picks TRBD1, but there is no DNA to check that call. The CDR3 runs to 16 residues. Per germline, CDR1 MNHEY and CDR2 SVGAGI. CDR3: CASRTDRQGSNSPLHF.

V gene TRBV29-1 combines with J gene TRBJ1-4; absent DNA, TCRdb's TRBD1 call cannot be checked. In germline, CDR1 is SQVTM, CDR2 ANQGSEA. The CDR3 is 15 amino acids. CDR3 region: CSAGDWGATNEKLFF. Based on the CDR3 plus reference TRBV29-1 and TRBJ1-4, the full variable domain is SAVISQKPSRDICQRGTSLTIQCQVDSQVTMMFWYRQQPGQSLTLIATANQGSEATYESGFVIDKFPISRPNLTFSTLTVSNMSPEDSSIYLCSAGDWGATNEKLFFGSGTQLSVL.

The chain recombines TRBV27 with TRBJ2-7. The germline gives CDR1 MNHEY, CDR2 SMNVEV (reference sequence). The CDR3 consists of 13 residues. The CDR3 spells CASSLSATYEQYF.

The chain is built from TRBV28 and TRBJ2-5; lacking DNA, the TRBD1 call made by TCRdb goes unchecked. This CDR3 spans 15 amino acids. Germline V CDR1 and CDR2: MDHEN, SYDVKM. CDR3 region: CASSPPLAVVETQYF.

This chain uses TRBV5-1 with TRBJ2-3; no DNA is available, so the TRBD1 call from TCRdb remains unchecked. CDR3 length equals 16 residues. Germline assignment: CDR1 SGHRS and CDR2 YFSETQ. Here the CDR3 reads CASSLGYAGVGDTQYF.

The genes are TRBV20-1 and TRBJ2-7; there is no DNA to check the TCRdb D call of TRBD1. Germline loops: CDR1 DFQATT, CDR2 SNEGSKA (reference sequence). The CDR3 sequence is 15 residues long. CDR3 sequence: CSASYRDRAVYEQYF.

This sequence joins TRBV29-1 and TRBJ2-7. The CDR3 runs 14 residues. The germline gives CDR1 SQVTM, CDR2 ANQGSEA. The CDR3 sequence is CSVVLTEYTYEQYF.

This chain connects TRBV5-1 to TRBJ2-1; as DNA is missing, the TRBD2 call by TCRdb cannot be tested. CDR3 length: 16 residues. Per the germline V gene, CDR1 is SGHRS and CDR2 is YFSETQ. CDR3: CASSLLAGGPGVEQFF.

The rearrangement joins TRBV5-5 to TRBJ2-1. This CDR3 region has 15 residues. In germline, CDR1 is SGHKS, CDR2 YYEKEE (reference sequence). The CDR3: CASSPVVGSYNEQFF.

The rearrangement joins TRBV2 to TRBJ2-4; TCRdb's assignment of TRBD2 cannot be checked, as there is no DNA. Germline lookup yields CDR1 SNHLY and CDR2 FYNNEI. The CDR3 loop spans 14 amino acids. CDR3 loop: CASSDLRDLYIQYF.

This chain uses TRBV4-1 with TRBJ2-5; with no DNA, the TCRdb D assignment of TRBD2 cannot be verified. This CDR3 region has 19 residues. Germline V gene lookup returns CDR1 MGHRA and CDR2 YSYEKL. The CDR3 here is CASSQLGSTASGDQETQYF.

This rearrangement joins TRBV28 to TRBJ2-1; TCRdb designates TRBD1, a call that cannot be tested without DNA. The CDR3 is 12 amino acids. Looked up from germline, CDR1 is MDHEN and CDR2 is SYDVKM. This CDR3 reads CASAQGANEQFF.

The V call is TRBV7-9, the J call TRBJ1-2; TCRdb calls TRBD1, which cannot be checked without DNA. Per germline, CDR1 SEHNR and CDR2 FQNEAQ (reference sequence). The CDR3 loop spans 16 amino acids. This CDR3 is CASSPPSRQGYHGYTF.

V is TRBV4-1 and J is TRBJ2-2; the D gene TCRdb calls, TRBD1, cannot be checked with no DNA. This CDR3 has 17 residues. Germline CDR1 is MGHRA and CDR2 is YSYEKL. The CDR3 here is CASSLAPGQGPTGELFF.